This entry is about one TCR beta chain. Its antigen is unidentified. The sample is drawn from a study of cytomegalovirus exposure and HLA in healthy donors. Study-wide background: A later analysis reported the roughly 120 validation repertoires used the same platform as the roughly 700 first-cohort repertoires. Study-wide results and caveats: Reports credit the classifier with highly specific, highly sensitive diagnosis of cytomegalovirus status. The authors enumerated roughly 160 TCR beta chains as linked to cytomegalovirus.

The assay was immunoSEQ multiplex PCR, and TCRdb's table has in-frame clones only and misses some. Of tens of thousands of clones listed, about nine tenths are singletons. The donors were members of the validation cohort, which comprised approximately 120 subjects and was separate from the first cohort of more than 500 subjects. The CDR3 length is 14 residues. The ends lost 5 bases at V and 5 bases at J; junction bases unmatched: 5. Germline CDR1 MDHEN, CDR2 SYDVKM. The material sequenced was PBMCs. The V and J genes are TRBV28 and TRBJ1-4; 7 bases are shared with TRBD1. This TCR derives from a young man in good health and CMV-seronegative. The CDR3 DNA sequence: TGTGCCAGCAGTACCGGGACAGAGAATGAAAAACTGTTTTTT. Its protein is CASSTGTENEKLFF.